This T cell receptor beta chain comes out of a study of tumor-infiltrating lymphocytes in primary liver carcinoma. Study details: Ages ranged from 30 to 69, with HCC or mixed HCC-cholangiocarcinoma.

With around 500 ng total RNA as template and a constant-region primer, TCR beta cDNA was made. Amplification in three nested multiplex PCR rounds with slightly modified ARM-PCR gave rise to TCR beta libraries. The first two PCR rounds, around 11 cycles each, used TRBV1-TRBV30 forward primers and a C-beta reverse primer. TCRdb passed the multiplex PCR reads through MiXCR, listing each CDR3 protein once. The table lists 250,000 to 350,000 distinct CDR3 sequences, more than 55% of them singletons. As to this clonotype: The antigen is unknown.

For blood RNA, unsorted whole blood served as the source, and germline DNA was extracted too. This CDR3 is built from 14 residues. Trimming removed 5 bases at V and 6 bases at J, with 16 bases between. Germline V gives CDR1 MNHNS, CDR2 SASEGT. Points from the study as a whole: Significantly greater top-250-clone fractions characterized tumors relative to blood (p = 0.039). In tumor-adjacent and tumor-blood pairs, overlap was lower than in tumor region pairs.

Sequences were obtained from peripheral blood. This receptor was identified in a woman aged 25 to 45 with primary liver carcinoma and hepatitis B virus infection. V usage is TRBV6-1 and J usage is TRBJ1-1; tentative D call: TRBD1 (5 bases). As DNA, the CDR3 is TGTGCCAGCAGTTTCCGGGGCGAGGGCGCTGAAGCTTTCTTT. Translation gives CASSFRGEGAEAFF.